Each of the 22 T cell receptor beta chains below was sequenced from the same sample in a study of read filtering for tumor transcriptome and immune sequencing. From roughly 400 ng of RNA, a library with molecular barcoded alpha/delta and beta/gamma adaptors was made. TCRdb independently ran MiXCR on the reads; one entry per CDR3 protein. The data contain about 86,000 distinct CDR3 sequences, 9% to 15% of them singletons. Sample: a population of CD138-negative cells sorted from bone marrow. These receptors all stem from a donor at least 40 years old with multiple myeloma.

This clonotype occurred many times. The V and J genes are TRBV6-6 and TRBJ2-6; TRBD1 aligns across 7 bases. CDR1 is MNHNY and CDR2 is SVGAGI in the germline V gene (reference sequence). CDR3 length: 16 residues. After removal of 2 bases from V and 4 bases from J, the junction contained 5 bases not matched to a gene. The CDR3 reads CASSYPTGFGANVLTF. DNA for the CDR3: TGTGCCAGCAGTTACCCGACAGGGTTCGGGGCCAACGTCCTGACTTTC.

The rearrangement joins TRBV12-3 or TRBV12-4 to TRBJ2-3, with 8 bases identical to TRBD2. This CDR3 region has 15 residues. With 3 bases clipped from V and 7 bases from J, the junction kept 9 bases outside the gene matches. Written as DNA, the CDR3 is TGTGCCAGCAGTTTCGAGACGGGAGGGCCAAATACGCAGTATTTT. Protein sequence: CASSFETGGPNTQYF.

This clonotype appeared many times. The CDR3 sequence is CASSPTANTEAFF. The CDR3 DNA reads as TGTGCCAGCAGTCCGACGGCGAACACTGAAGCTTTCTTT. This sequence joins TRBV12-3 or TRBV12-4 and TRBJ1-1; the D is unclear. The ends were cut back, 5 bases at V and 1 base at J, with 8 bases in the middle. This CDR3 comprises 13 residues.

This clonotype was counted ten times or more. V and J are TRBV20-1 and TRBJ2-1; D may be TRBD1 (5 bases). Germline values: CDR1 DFQATT, CDR2 SNEGSKA (reference sequence). Trimming took off 8 bases at V and 6 bases at J, with 8 bases between the two ends. The CDR3 sequence is 10 residues long. CDR3: CSPGRNEQFF. The CDR3 DNA reads as TGCAGTCCAGGGCGCAATGAGCAGTTCTTC.

This clonotype was counted many times. The V and J genes are TRBV5-1 and TRBJ2-1, with D possibly matching TRBD1 (5 bases). The CDR3 is 17 residues long. V lost 4 bases to trimming and J lost 0 bases, with 17 bases between them. Per germline, CDR1 SGHRS and CDR2 YFSETQ. The CDR3 spells CASSDPGRPSSYNEQFF. The DNA of the CDR3 is TGCGCCAGCAGCGACCCAGGGCGGCCGAGCTCCTACAATGAGCAGTTCTTC.

Many counts were recorded for this clonotype. V gene TRBV20-1 combines with J gene TRBJ2-2; no clear D. Germline CDR1 DFQATT, CDR2 SNEGSKA (reference sequence). Trimming removed 0 bases from V and 5 bases from J, with 10 bases in between. This CDR3 comprises 14 residues. Written as DNA, the CDR3 is TGCAGTGCTAGAGATCCCCGAAGGACCGGGGAGCTGTTTTTT. The encoded protein is CSARDPRRTGELFF.

This clonotype was recorded at least ten times. The chain combines TRBV7-9 with TRBJ2-1; TRBD2 matches at 7 bases. The junction had 6 bases not matched to a gene; V was cut back by 7 bases and J by 6 bases. In germline, CDR1 is SEHNR, CDR2 FQNEAQ (reference sequence). This CDR3 contains 13 residues. In DNA form, the CDR3 reads TGTGCCAGCAACCGGGACTACCTCAATGAGCAGTTCTTC. Residues: CASNRDYLNEQFF.

This clonotype occurred many times. The rearrangement uses TRBV27 and TRBJ2-3; 7 nucleotides line up with TRBD1. The CDR3 has 13 amino acids. The J segment lost 7 bases and the V segment lost 4 bases, leaving 5 bases of the junction unmatched. Germline V gene data show CDR1 as MNHEY and CDR2 as SMNVEV (reference sequence). The CDR3 is CASSSSGQNTQYF. CDR3 nucleotide sequence: TGTGCCAGCAGTTCATCGGGACAGAATACGCAGTATTTT.

This clonotype has at least ten counts. The rearrangement joins TRBV7-9 to TRBJ2-3, with 7 bases that match TRBD2. Germline values: CDR1 SEHNR, CDR2 FQNEAQ (reference sequence). CDR3 length: 14 amino acids. The V gene end was trimmed by 1 base and the J gene end by 4 bases; junction bases not matched to a gene: 2. CDR3 DNA: TGTGCCAGCAGCTTAGGCGGGAGAGCAGATACGCAGTATTTT. Its protein product is CASSLGGRADTQYF. Together with reference TRBV7-9 and TRBJ2-3, the CDR3 gives the full variable domain: DTGVSQNPRHKITKRGQNVTFRCDPISEHNRLYWYRQTLGQGPEFLTYFQNEAQLEKSRLLSDRFSAERPKGSFSTLEIQRTEQGDSAMYLCASSLGGRADTQYFGPGTRLTVL.

This clonotype was found once. This chain links TRBV5-1 with TRBJ2-2; no firm D call. The CDR3 is made up of 14 amino acids. V lost 0 bases to trimming and J lost 4 bases, with 7 bases between them. Looked up from germline, CDR1 is SGHRS and CDR2 is YFSETQ. The CDR3 spells CASSLDRATGELFF. CDR3 nucleotide sequence: TGCGCCAGCAGCTTGGATAGGGCCACCGGGGAGCTGTTTTTT.

The J gene is TRBJ2-1, the V gene TRBV5-1; 7 bases agree with TRBD2. CDR1 is SGHRS, CDR2 YFSETQ, per germline. The CDR3 is 13 residues long. The J segment lost 5 bases and the V segment lost 4 bases, leaving 3 bases of the junction unmatched. In nucleotides, the CDR3 is TGCGCCAGCAGCGGGAGGGGAGACAATGAGCAGTTCTTC. This sequence encodes CASSGRGDNEQFF.

Ten or more counts support this clonotype. CDR3 loop: CASSPTDKVAWSTEAFF. The CDR3 DNA sequence: TGTGCCAGCAGCCCCACGGACAAGGTCGCATGGAGCACTGAAGCTTTCTTT. The chain carries TRBV7-8 and TRBJ1-1, with TRBD1 as a possible D gene (5 bases). The length of the CDR3 is 17 residues. V lost 5 bases, J lost 4 bases, and 23 bases lay in between. Germline CDR1 and CDR2: SGHVS and FQNEAQ.

This clonotype was seen repeatedly, ten times or more. The chain is built from TRBV28 and TRBJ2-5, with no clear D. V lost 2 bases, J lost 3 bases, and 7 bases lay in between. Germline loops: CDR1 MDHEN, CDR2 SYDVKM. The CDR3 length is 13 residues. The CDR3 DNA is TGTGCCAGCAGTTTACCCGAGGAAGAGACCCAGTACTTC. Translation: CASSLPEEETQYF.

This clonotype was counted at least ten times. V and J are TRBV29-1 and TRBJ2-7; 8 bases align to TRBD1. Germline lookup yields CDR1 SQVTM and CDR2 ANQGSEA. This CDR3 region has 13 residues. V lost 6 bases and J lost 2; bases outside the gene matches: 6. The CDR3 DNA follows: TGCAGCGTGACCGGGACAGGCGCCTACGAGCAGTACTTC. Its protein is CSVTGTGAYEQYF.

This clonotype appeared many times. The chain combines TRBV20-1 with TRBJ1-1, with TRBD1 matching over 9 bases. CDR3 length: 15 residues. V lost 3 bases and J lost 4; bases outside the gene matches: 9. Per germline, CDR1 DFQATT and CDR2 SNEGSKA (reference sequence). CDR3 residues: CSARMRTGEVTEAFF. DNA for the CDR3: TGCAGTGCTAGGATGAGGACAGGGGAGGTCACTGAAGCTTTCTTT.

This clonotype was seen repeatedly, ten times or more. The genes are TRBV9 and TRBJ2-1; D gene uncertain. Germline-derived CDR1 and CDR2 are SGDLS and YYNGEE. The CDR3 runs to 15 residues. V lost 5 bases and J 6 bases, leaving 18 bases between the germline ends. This chain's CDR3 is CASSVSVSSGNEQFF. CDR3 bases: TGTGCCAGCAGTGTAAGTGTTTCTTCGGGCAATGAGCAGTTCTTC.

Details on this clonotype: This sequence is one base from a far larger clone and is likely a read error. The chain joins TRBV7-9 to TRBJ2-3; D not resolved. CDR3 length: 13 residues. Germline assignment: CDR1 SEHNR and CDR2 FQNEAQ (reference sequence). The CDR3 here is CASSLRVTDSQYF. DNA of the CDR3: TGTGCCAGCAGTTTAAGGGTCACAGATTCGCAGTATTTT.

As regards this clonotype: This likely stems from a read error, as it lies one base from a far larger clone. This sequence joins TRBV6-6 and TRBJ2-1, with D tentatively TRBD1 (6 bases). The germline V gene has CDR1 MNHNY and CDR2 SVGAGI (reference sequence). This CDR3 spans 14 amino acids. CDR3 region: CASSYHTGTNGQFF. In DNA, the CDR3 is TGTGCCAGCAGTTACCATACAGGGACAAATGGGCAGTTCTTC.

This clonotype was seen ten or more times. CDR3 in amino acids: CASTPGTGGYNEQFF. The CDR3 region has the DNA TGTGCCAGTACTCCCGGGACAGGGGGTTACAATGAGCAGTTCTTC. The chain links TRBV19 to TRBJ2-1; 11 bases are shared with TRBD1. The V segment lost 7 bases and the J segment 4 bases; nucleotides outside the gene matches: 6. Germline V gene data show CDR1 as LNHDA and CDR2 as SQIVND (reference sequence). The CDR3 is made up of 15 amino acids.

This rearrangement joins TRBV28 to TRBJ2-3, with unresolved D. The germline CDR1 and CDR2 sequences are MDHEN and SYDVKM. The CDR3 has 16 amino acids. Between the trimmed V and J ends, which lost 4 bases and 1 base, there was a span of 15 bases. CDR3 DNA sequence: TGTGCCAGCAGTTCCCCGGCAACTGGAGGCACAGATACGCAGTATTTT. Protein: CASSSPATGGTDTQYF.

This clonotype was recorded many times. The chain couples TRBV5-1 to TRBJ2-1; 8 bases agree with TRBD2. The CDR3 consists of 15 residues. Germline-derived CDR1 and CDR2 are SGHRS and YFSETQ. V shed 0 bases and J 2 bases; nucleotides not matched to a gene: 1. The CDR3 is CASSLGLATYNEQFF. CDR3 coding DNA: TGCGCCAGCAGCTTGGGACTAGCGACCTACAATGAGCAGTTCTTC.

Many counts were recorded for this clonotype. The rearrangement uses TRBV7-3 and TRBJ2-6; no clear D gene. The V end was cut by 0 bases, the J end by 4 bases, with 13 bases between. The V gene's germline CDR1 is SGHTA and CDR2 FQGTGA. The length of the CDR3 is 17 residues. The CDR3 DNA sequence: TGTGCCAGCAGCTTAACGGGCCGGAGAACCGGGGCCAACGTCCTGACTTTC. Translating gives CASSLTGRRTGANVLTF.